The T cell receptor (beta chain) under discussion was sequenced for a study of blood T cell repertoires in COVID-19. Study background: Some COVID-19 samples were acute and others convalescent; all came from the United States, Italy and Spain.

The CDR3 loop spans 13 amino acids. Germline V lookup: CDR1 SGHRS, CDR2 YFSETQ. The ends were cut back, 2 bases at V and 5 bases at J, with 7 bases in the middle. The repertoire was sequenced with immunoSEQ multiplex PCR; TCRdb's copy has only in-frame clones and lacks some. This sample yields several thousand clones, of which more than 65% are seen a single time; around 13% belongs to the top ten. The chain links TRBV5-1 to TRBJ1-4; D is unclear. The sequenced sample was peripheral blood. The receptor was derived from a human donor with active COVID-19. The donor label of this sample is uncertain. The CDR3 loop is CASSLTGNEKLFF. CDR3 in DNA: TGCGCCAGCAGCTTAACCGGGAATGAAAAACTGTTTTTT.